This is a list of T cell receptor beta chains from one sample in a study of cytomegalovirus exposure and HLA in healthy donors. The protocol was immunoSEQ multiplex PCR, while the TCRdb copy is restricted to in-frame clones and leaves out a portion. The profile shows some 130,000 clones, 65% to 80% of them singletons. The specimen sequenced was PBMCs. These receptors were taken from a male donor in good health and CMV-seropositive. The CDR3 runs from the conserved cysteine through the conserved F or W. D genes are given only for firm matches. Size values are once, few and many counts, or a class for expanded clones, and some rows have none.

TRBJ2-1,TRBD2,TRBV27,-,TGTGCCAGATTTCCAGCGGGAGAGAAAAATGAGCAGTTCTTC,CARFPAGEKNEQFF
TRBJ2-2,-,TRBV7-8,-,TGTGCCAGCAGCGACCGATCCGGGGAGCTGTTTTTT,CASSDRSGELFF
TRBJ1-1,-,TRBV7-9,-,TGTGCCAGCAGCTTGACAAGGAACACTGAAGCTTTCTTT,CASSLTRNTEAFF
TRBJ1-5,-,TRBV5-1,-,TGCGCCAGCAGCTTGACGACAGATCAGCCCCAGCATTTT,CASSLTTDQPQHF
TRBJ1-1,-,TRBV5-6,-,TGTGCCAGCAGCTTTTCCCAGGGGACTGAAGCTTTCTTT,CASSFSQGTEAFF
TRBJ2-5,-,TRBV5-6,-,TGTGCCAGCAGCTTCCCACAGGTCCAAGAGACCCAGTACTTC,CASSFPQVQETQYF
TRBJ1-1,-,TRBV7-9,-,TGTGCCAGCAGTGCCGCCGGGGTGGCTGAAGCTTTCTTT,CASSAAGVAEAFF
TRBJ1-2,-,TRBV6-6,-,TGTGCCAGCAGCATCCTCGGGGGGGGCTATGGCTACACCTTC,CASSILGGGYGYTF
TRBJ1-4,-,TRBV7-8,-,TGTGCCAGCAGCCTTAGGACGGGGGGCGGTGAAAAACTGTTTTTT,CASSLRTGGGEKLFF
TRBJ2-1,-,TRBV7-6,-,TGTGCCAGCAGCTACAGGACCGACCTCGGCGGTGAGCAGTTCTTC,CASSYRTDLGGEQFF
TRBJ1-1,TRBD1,TRBV7-2,-,TGTGCCAGCAGCCTCTGGACAGGGAACACTGAAGCTTTCTTT,CASSLWTGNTEAFF
TRBJ2-5,TRBD2,TRBV11-2,few,TGTGCCAGCAGCTTAGGTCCTAGCGGCCAAGAGACCCAGTACTTC,CASSLGPSGQETQYF
TRBJ1-5,-,TRBV5-1,-,TGCGCCAGCAGCTTCAACGCCGGCAGGGGACCCCAGCATTTT,CASSFNAGRGPQHF
TRBJ1-3,-,TRBV5-1,-,TGCGCCAGCAGCTTAACCGGGTTTGGAAACACCATATATTTT,CASSLTGFGNTIYF
TRBJ1-1,-,TRBV7-9,-,TGTGCCAGCAGCTGGGGGGGGTTAGACACTGAAGCTTTCTTT,CASSWGGLDTEAFF
TRBJ1-2,TRBD1,TRBV7-2,once,TGTGCCAGCAGCTTAGCGCGAAGGGGGCGCGGTTATGGCTACACCTTC,CASSLARRGRGYGYTF
TRBJ2-5,TRBD1,TRBV28,-,TGTGCCAGCAGTTCAGGGACAGTGGGGCTCAGAGAGACCCAGTACTTC,CASSSGTVGLRETQYF
TRBJ2-5,-,TRBV19,-,TGTGCCAGTAGTATGCGGCCAGGGTTAGTGGAGACCCAGTACTTC,CASSMRPGLVETQYF
TRBJ1-1,-,TRBV5-4,-,TGTGCCAGCAGCTTGGGACAGGCGGGCCGGACTGAAGCTTTCTTT,CASSLGQAGRTEAFF
TRBJ2-5,TRBD1,TRBV5-1,once,TGCGCCAGCAGCCCTGGGACAGGGTATCTTGCGACCCAGTACTTC,CASSPGTGYLATQYF
TRBJ2-7,TRBD1,TRBV11-3,-,TGTGCCAGCAGCTTAGGGACAGGAGAAATCTACGAGCAGTACTTC,CASSLGTGEIYEQYF
TRBJ2-4,TRBD1,TRBV19,-,TGTGCCAGTAGTTCGACCCCGGGACAGGGGAACATTCAGTACTTC,CASSSTPGQGNIQYF
TRBJ1-5,-,TRBV7-9,once,TGTGCCAGCAGCCTTGGATGGGACTCTGATCAGCCCCAGCATTTT,CASSLGWDSDQPQHF
TRBJ2-4,-,TRBV19,-,TGTGCCAGTACCCCCAGGGGGGAGGACGGCAAAAACATTCAGTACTTC,CASTPRGEDGKNIQYF
TRBJ2-3,-,TRBV7-9,-,TGTGCCAGCAGCTTAGCGTCGGGGAGCACAGATACGCAGTATTTT,CASSLASGSTDTQYF
TRBJ2-5,-,TRBV5-1,-,TGCGCCAGCAGCTTCGCAGGGGATTTTGGAGAGACCCAGTACTTC,CASSFAGDFGETQYF
TRBJ2-3,-,TRBV7-9,few,TGTGCCAGCAGCAGTAGCGGAGGCACAGATACGCAGTATTTT,CASSSSGGTDTQYF
TRBJ2-1,TRBD2,TRBV7-8,-,TGTGCCAGCAGCCTAGGGGACTACTCCTACAATGAGCAGTTCTTC,CASSLGDYSYNEQFF
TRBJ1-5,TRBD1,TRBV5-3,few,TGTGCCAGAAGCGAGGTGACAGGGCCCGATCAGCCCCAGCATTTT,CARSEVTGPDQPQHF
TRBJ1-2,-,TRBV28,once,TGTGCCAGCAGTTTAATAGGGGCAGCTAACTATGGCTACACCTTC,CASSLIGAANYGYTF
TRBJ2-7,-,TRBV23-1,once,TGCGCCAGCAGCCCAAGCGGCGGGTACCTCTCCTACGAGCAGTACTTC,CASSPSGGYLSYEQYF
TRBJ2-2,TRBD1,TRBV19,-,TGTGCCAGTAGTATAGAGCAGGGGGCGCCGAGTGTGGCGAACACCGGGGAGCTGTTTTTT,CASSIEQGAPSVANTGELFF
TRBJ1-4,TRBD1,TRBV19,-,TGTGCCAGTAGTACCGGACAGGGAACGGAACTGTTTTTT,CASSTGQGTELFF
TRBJ2-7,TRBD1,TRBV7-8,once,TGTGCCAGCAGCCTCCTCGGGACAGGGGTTTACGAGCAGTACTTC,CASSLLGTGVYEQYF
TRBJ2-5,TRBD1,TRBV7-6,-,TGTGCCAGCAGCATACCGGGACAGGGGGCTGGTGAGACCCAGTACTTC,CASSIPGQGAGETQYF
TRBJ1-1,-,TRBV6-1,-,TGTGCCAGCGGAGAGAACACTGAAGCTTTCTTT,CASGENTEAFF
TRBJ2-1,TRBD2,TRBV9,-,TGTGCCAGCAGCGCCTATGGTAGCGGGAGAGACTGGAATGAGCAGTTCTTC,CASSAYGSGRDWNEQFF
TRBJ2-2,-,TRBV2,-,TGTGCCAGCAGCCTAATTCCCGGGGAGCTGTTTTTT,CASSLIPGELFF
TRBJ1-2,TRBD1,TRBV6-5,-,TGTGCCAGCAGTCGGACAGGGGGCGGCTACACCTTC,CASSRTGGGYTF
TRBJ2-2,TRBD1,TRBV19,-,TGTGCCAGTAGTATAACAGGGGGCCGGGGCACCGGGGAGCTGTTTTTT,CASSITGGRGTGELFF
TRBJ1-5,-,TRBV7-2,-,TGTGCCAGCAGCTTGGATCGACAGCCTTATAGCAATCAGCCCCAGCATTTT,CASSLDRQPYSNQPQHF
TRBJ1-6,-,TRBV6-1,-,TGTGCCAGCAGTGAAATAGGGCAGGGGCCGGATTCCCTCCACTTT,CASSEIGQGPDSLHF
TRBJ2-3,TRBD2,TRBV13,once,TGTGCCAGCAGCACCCTCCGCCCCGGGACTAGCGAAAGCACAGATACGCAGTATTTT,CASSTLRPGTSESTDTQYF
TRBJ2-1,-,TRBV27,-,TGTGCCAGCAGTCCCCAGCACCTACGCGGGGAGCAGTTCTTC,CASSPQHLRGEQFF
TRBJ1-1,TRBD1,TRBV19,-,TGTGCCAGTAGTTGGTCCGGGACAGGGGGGACTGAAGCTTTCTTT,CASSWSGTGGTEAFF
TRBJ2-6,-,TRBV5-6,-,TGTGCCAGCAGCGTAAGGGGGTCTGGGGCCAACGTCCTGACTTTC,CASSVRGSGANVLTF
TRBJ2-5,-,TRBV6-1,-,TGTGCCAGCAGTGAAGTAGGCGGAGAGCAAGAGACCCAGTACTTC,CASSEVGGEQETQYF
TRBJ2-1,-,TRBV10-3,-,TGTGCCATCCGGGGAGATGTCGATGAGCAGTTCTTC,CAIRGDVDEQFF
TRBJ1-2,TRBD1,TRBV4-2,-,TGTGCCAGCAGCCAAGATCCCCAGGGGGCTGGGTATGGCTACACCTTC,CASSQDPQGAGYGYTF
TRBJ2-1,TRBD2,TRBV7-3,once,TGTGCCAGCAGCCCCAGCGGGAGCAGGTACAATGAGCAGTTCTTC,CASSPSGSRYNEQFF
TRBJ2-7,TRBD2,TRBV4-1,-,TGCGCCAGCAGCCAAGTGCGTGGGACTAGCGGGAGGGGCGAGCAGTACTTC,CASSQVRGTSGRGEQYF
TRBJ1-1,-,TRBV7-9,once,TGTTCCAGCAGCTTTCGTGGCGGAGGAGCTTTCTTT,CSSSFRGGGAFF
TRBJ2-7,TRBD1,TRBV18,-,TGTGCCAGCTCACTGCTGGGACAGGGGTTAGGCGAGCAGTACTTC,CASSLLGQGLGEQYF